The 21 T cell receptor beta chains in this list originate from one sample, sequenced in a study of monozygotic twins with inflammatory bowel disease. For each CDR3 protein, TCRdb gives one entry from its re-call of the 5' RACE reads, without DNA. The sample table sets out 330,000 or so distinct CDR3 sequences. The specimen was blood. These receptors were taken from a human donor with ulcerative colitis or Crohn's disease, or a healthy co-twin of an affected twin (not recorded which).

The V call is TRBV12-3 or TRBV12-4, the J call TRBJ1-3. The CDR3 has 15 amino acids. This CDR3 reads CASSLEVLSGNTIYF.

The gene calls are TRBV29-1 and TRBJ2-2; TCRdb designates TRBD2, a call that cannot be tested without DNA. CDR3 size: 17 residues. Germline CDR1 and CDR2: SQVTM and ANQGSEA. The CDR3 here is CSVSRGLAGGNTGELFF.

The chain employs TRBV2 and TRBJ2-5; TCRdb calls TRBD1, which cannot be checked without DNA. Germline lookup yields CDR1 SNHLY and CDR2 FYNNEI. The CDR3 has 15 residues. CDR3 sequence: CASSGPDSLQETQYF.

This rearrangement joins TRBV5-1 to TRBJ2-5; there is no DNA to check the TCRdb D call of TRBD1. The CDR3 loop spans 13 amino acids. Germline-derived CDR1 and CDR2 are SGHRS and YFSETQ. CDR3 protein: CASSSTGIGTQYF.

This chain connects TRBV12-3 or TRBV12-4 to TRBJ2-1; the TCRdb call, TRBD1, lacks DNA for checking. The length of the CDR3 is 15 residues. This CDR3 reads CASSPFGVSYNEQFF.

The chain couples TRBV19 to TRBJ2-1; lacking DNA, the TRBD2 call made by TCRdb goes unchecked. Per the germline V gene, CDR1 is LNHDA and CDR2 is SQIVND (reference sequence). The CDR3 length is 15 residues. The CDR3 sequence is CASSIDAGTSGSQFF.

The chain recombines TRBV5-6 with TRBJ2-3. The CDR3 is made up of 11 amino acids. Germline loops: CDR1 SGHDT, CDR2 YYEEEE. The chain's CDR3 is CASSSVDAQYF.

The chain uses TRBV5-1 and TRBJ2-2; TCRdb outputs TRBD1, but without DNA this stays unchecked. In germline, CDR1 is SGHRS, CDR2 YFSETQ. The CDR3 is 16 residues long. The CDR3 spells CASRDGQGSNTGELFF.

The chain joins TRBV2 to TRBJ2-3; TCRdb calls TRBD1, which cannot be checked without DNA. The CDR3 contains 20 residues. Germline V gene sequence: CDR1 SNHLY, CDR2 FYNNEI. CDR3 loop: CASRHPGQGALTSSTDTQYF.

V gene TRBV28 combines with J gene TRBJ2-2; TCRdb calls TRBD1, which cannot be checked without DNA. The CDR3 sequence is 14 residues long. CDR1 and CDR2 from the germline V gene are MDHEN and SYDVKM. The CDR3 spells CASSLPLRSGELFF.

V usage is TRBV5-1 and J usage is TRBJ2-1; TCRdb indicates TRBD1, and absent DNA this call remains unverified. This CDR3 is 15 amino acids long. Germline V gene data show CDR1 as SGHRS and CDR2 as YFSETQ. The CDR3 here is CATGLGAGTYNEQFF.

The V and J genes are TRBV12-3 or TRBV12-4 and TRBJ2-7. The CDR3 length is 14 residues. CDR3 residues: CASSLGSSPYEQYF.

The CDR3 protein is CASRKTGEMYGYTF. The chain has TRBV25-1 and TRBJ1-2; TCRdb calls TRBD1, which cannot be checked without DNA. The CDR3 is 14 residues long. The V gene's germline CDR1 is MGHDK and CDR2 SYGVNS.

V usage is TRBV27 and J usage is TRBJ1-1. CDR3 length equals 15 residues. Germline V lookup: CDR1 MNHEY, CDR2 SMNVEV (reference sequence). Here the CDR3 reads CASSLSGRENTEAFF.

V usage is TRBV7-6 and J usage is TRBJ2-2; TCRdb's D call of TRBD2 is untestable without DNA. The CDR3 sequence is 16 residues long. CDR1 is SGHVS and CDR2 is FNYEAQ in the germline V gene. The CDR3 sequence: CASSPIWGSGTGELFF. The full variable domain, its missing parts supplied by reference TRBV7-6 and TRBJ2-2, is GAGVSQSPRYKVTKRGQDVALRCDPISGHVSLYWYRQALGQGPEFLTYFNYEAQQDKSGLPNDRFSAERPEGSISTLTIQRTEQRDSAMYRCASSPIWGSGTGELFFGEGSRLTVL.

This chain connects TRBV10-2 to TRBJ2-1. Germline V gene data show CDR1 as WSHSY and CDR2 as SAAADI. This CDR3 spans 15 amino acids. The chain's CDR3 is CASSESRGTYNEQFF.

V and J are TRBV20-1 and TRBJ2-7. The germline CDR1 and CDR2 sequences are DFQATT and SNEGSKA (reference sequence). This CDR3 has 11 residues. The CDR3 sequence: CTNVEVAEQYF.

This chain uses TRBV27 with TRBJ2-7; the TCRdb call, TRBD2, lacks DNA for checking. Germline V gives CDR1 MNHEY, CDR2 SMNVEV (reference sequence). The CDR3 totals 14 residues. The CDR3 here is CASSLSRGFYEQYF.

The chain uses TRBV5-6 and TRBJ1-3. This CDR3 spans 14 amino acids. Germline V gene sequence: CDR1 SGHDT, CDR2 YYEEEE. The CDR3 loop is CASSFLDVGNTIYF.

The chain employs TRBV12-3 or TRBV12-4 and TRBJ2-4; checking the TCRdb D call of TRBD1 is not possible without DNA. The length of the CDR3 is 15 residues. CDR3 in amino acids: CASSSYGTGINMQYF.

V is TRBV12-3 or TRBV12-4 and J is TRBJ1-5; without DNA, the TCRdb call of TRBD1 cannot be checked. The CDR3 consists of 14 residues. CDR3 region: CASSGQGNNQPQHF.